The 23 T cell receptor beta chains below were found in one sample sequenced in a study of technical replicates of blood from a handful of donors. Method: immunoSEQ multiplex PCR; TCRdb's copy keeps in-frame clones and lacks some. In the table there are 40,000 to 65,000 clones, roughly 86% of which are singletons. Sequenced input: PBMCs. The receptor set was obtained from a human donor in good health. Some clones in this sample may be carry-over from other donors' samples.

V and J are TRBV27 and TRBJ2-7, with D possibly being TRBD2 (5 bases). CDR1 and CDR2 (germline): MNHEY, SMNVEV (reference sequence). CDR3 size: 14 residues. Trimming removed 4 bases at V and 3 bases at J, with 13 bases between. For the CDR3, the DNA is TGTGCCAGCAGTTCCCTTCCGGGGATCTACGAGCAGTACTTC. Amino acid sequence: CASSSLPGIYEQYF.

CDR3 coding DNA: TGTGCCATCAGTGGGGGGGACAGGGGTCTGGGAGAGACCCAGTACTTC. Translation: CAISGGDRGLGETQYF. This rearrangement joins TRBV10-3 to TRBJ2-5; 10 bases agree with TRBD1. The CDR3 has 16 amino acids. V lost 4 bases to trimming and J lost 4 bases; unmatched junction nucleotides: 9. The germline gives CDR1 ENHRY, CDR2 SYGVKD.

Turning to this clone: The same CDR3 also results from other DNA sequences found in this sample. V and J are TRBV2 and TRBJ1-1, with TRBD1 matching over 8 bases. The V segment lost 2 bases and the J segment 2 bases; nucleotides outside the gene matches: 1. The CDR3 consists of 14 residues. Germline-derived CDR1 and CDR2 are SNHLY and FYNNEI. DNA of the CDR3: TGTGCCAGCAGTGAACAGGGGGCAAACACTGAAGCTTTCTTT. Translating gives CASSEQGANTEAFF.

The rearrangement links TRBV6-6 to TRBJ2-3; possibly TRBD2 for D (5 bases). Per the germline V gene, CDR1 is MNHNY and CDR2 is SVGAGI (reference sequence). There are 15 residues in the CDR3. V lost 7 bases and J 6 bases, leaving 20 bases between the germline ends. The CDR3 DNA is TGTGCCAGCACGCCTCGGGCGGGTGCTCCCGATACGCAGTATTTT. It yields the protein CASTPRAGAPDTQYF.

The rearrangement uses TRBV4-1 and TRBJ1-1; perhaps TRBD1 as D (6 bases). This CDR3 is 16 amino acids long. Germline CDR1 is MGHRA and CDR2 is YSYEKL. The V gene lost 4 bases and the J gene lost 1 base, with 16 bases spanning the gap. CDR3 protein: CASSRDNPTQNTEAFF. In nucleotides, the CDR3 is TGCGCCAGCAGCCGGGACAATCCAACCCAGAACACTGAAGCTTTCTTT.

The chain combines TRBV19 with TRBJ2-1; a weak D match, TRBD2 (6 bases). Trimming took off 3 bases at V and 6 bases at J, with 6 bases between the two ends. Germline V lookup: CDR1 LNHDA, CDR2 SQIVND (reference sequence). The CDR3 loop spans 12 amino acids. The CDR3 nucleotides read TGTGCCAGTAGTATGGGACTCAATGAGCAGTTCTTC. Residues: CASSMGLNEQFF.

V is TRBV30 and J is TRBJ1-5; a possible D gene is TRBD1 (6 bases). Trimming removed 5 bases at V and 6 bases at J, with 17 bases between. The CDR3 extends over 14 amino acids. Germline CDR1 is GTSNPN and CDR2 is SVGIG (reference sequence). The CDR3 loop reads CAWDTGKLGQPQHF. The CDR3 DNA reads as TGTGCCTGGGATACAGGGAAGTTGGGTCAGCCCCAGCATTTT.

The gene calls are TRBV11-2 and TRBJ2-3; 9 bases agree with TRBD1. The trim removed 4 bases at V and 4 bases at J, leaving 6 bases unmatched. The CDR3 covers 15 residues. The germline CDR1 and CDR2 sequences are SGHAT and FQNNGV. The CDR3 loop is CASSSGQGLADTQYF. CDR3 DNA: TGTGCCAGCAGCTCGGGACAGGGACTGGCAGATACGCAGTATTTT.

In nucleotides, the CDR3 is TGTGCCAGTAGTCCCGCAGGGGACTACAATGAGCAGTTCTTC. Translating gives CASSPAGDYNEQFF. The rearrangement links TRBV19 to TRBJ2-1, with D maybe TRBD1 (6 bases). Germline loops: CDR1 LNHDA, CDR2 SQIVND (reference sequence). The CDR3 length is 14 residues. The V end lost 5 bases, the J end lost 3 bases, and 11 bases lay between the germline ends.

The chain recombines TRBV4-2 with TRBJ1-6, with 7 bases identical to TRBD1. This CDR3 comprises 16 residues. The J segment lost 6 bases and the V segment lost 0 bases, leaving 5 bases of the junction unmatched. CDR1 LGHNA and CDR2 YNFKEQ come from the germline V gene. DNA for the CDR3: TGTGCCAGCAGCCAAGATCGGGGGACAGTTAATTCACCCCTCCACTTT. This gives the protein CASSQDRGTVNSPLHF.

This chain joins TRBV18 and TRBJ1-2; a possible D gene is TRBD1 (5 bases). Per the germline V gene, CDR1 is KGHSH and CDR2 is LQKENI. The V and J ends lost 3 bases and 1 base respectively, with 9 bases between them. CDR3 length: 14 residues. The CDR3 protein is CASSPSTVNYGYTF. In DNA form, the CDR3 reads TGTGCCAGCTCACCTTCGACAGTTAACTATGGCTACACCTTC. Filled out from reference TRBV18 and TRBJ1-2, the complete variable domain reads NAGVMQNPRHLVRRRGQEARLRCSPMKGHSHVYWYRQLPEEGLKFMVYLQKENIIDESGMPKERFSAEFPKEGPSILRIQQVVRGDSAAYFCASSPSTVNYGYTFGSGTRLTVV.

The gene calls are TRBV5-1 and TRBJ1-5; D remains ambiguous. The CDR3 covers 13 residues. Germline V CDR1 and CDR2: SGHRS, YFSETQ. The V gene lost 1 base and the J gene lost 2 bases, with 4 bases spanning the gap. The CDR3 is CASSLSGNQPQHF. The DNA of the CDR3 is TGCGCCAGCAGCTTGTCCGGCAATCAGCCCCAGCATTTT.

This clone was detected once. This chain links TRBV4-2 with TRBJ2-7, with 7 bases lining up with TRBD2. CDR1 is LGHNA, CDR2 YNFKEQ, per germline. The junction had 10 bases not matched to a gene; V was cut back by 2 bases and J by 9 bases. This CDR3 region has 14 residues. CDR3 coding DNA: TGTGCCAGCAGCCAATGGTTAGCGGGCGACGCGCAGTACTTC. This encodes CASSQWLAGDAQYF.

This sequence joins TRBV4-3 and TRBJ2-1, with D perhaps matching TRBD2 (5 bases). CDR1 is LGHNA, CDR2 YSLEER, per germline. The CDR3 is made up of 14 amino acids. Trimming shortened V by 0 bases and J by 8 bases, and 11 bases separated the two germline ends. The CDR3 spells CASSQEGRMDEQFF. The DNA of the CDR3 is TGCGCCAGCAGCCAAGAAGGGAGAATGGATGAGCAGTTCTTC.

This clone was detected only a few times. This chain uses TRBV7-2 with TRBJ2-2; tentative D call: TRBD1 (6 bases). This CDR3 spans 15 amino acids. V was trimmed by 5 bases and J by 7 bases, leaving 17 bases between them. The germline V gene has CDR1 SGHTA and CDR2 FQGNSA. The CDR3 DNA follows: TGTGCCAGCAGCGACTGGGACAATTACGGCGGGGAGCTGTTTTTT. Translated, it gives CASSDWDNYGGELFF.

J is TRBJ2-7 and V is TRBV18, with 11 nucleotides matching TRBD2. CDR1 is KGHSH, CDR2 LQKENI, per germline. This CDR3 is built from 16 residues. The V gene end was trimmed by 5 bases and the J gene end by 0 bases; junction bases not matched to a gene: 6. The CDR3 DNA follows: TGTGCCAGCTCAAGCACTAGCGGGAGAATCTCCTACGAGCAGTACTTC. Protein product: CASSSTSGRISYEQYF.

The chain employs TRBV11-3 and TRBJ1-1; D unclear. Germline loops: CDR1 SGHNT, CDR2 YENEEA. CDR3 size: 12 residues. V was pared by 0 bases and J by 7 bases, with 6 bases between. The CDR3 sequence: CASSLDGGEAFF. The CDR3 DNA reads TGTGCCAGCAGCTTAGACGGAGGTGAAGCTTTCTTT.

The V and J genes are TRBV29-1 and TRBJ1-4, with 10 positions matching TRBD1. Germline lookup yields CDR1 SQVTM and CDR2 ANQGSEA. The CDR3 covers 12 residues. Trimming removed 4 bases from V and 7 bases from J; junction bases left unmatched: 0. This CDR3 reads CSVGTGGEKLFF. DNA for the CDR3: TGCAGCGTTGGGACAGGGGGTGAAAAACTGTTTTTT.

This sequence joins TRBV5-4 and TRBJ1-2; D gene ambiguous. Germline values: CDR1 SGHNT, CDR2 YYREEE (reference sequence). The CDR3 runs to 13 residues. V was trimmed by 0 bases and J by 7 bases, leaving 10 bases between them. For the CDR3, the DNA is TGTGCCAGCAGCTTGGCCGGTATCTCTGGCTACACCTTC. It specifies CASSLAGISGYTF.

V is TRBV30 and J is TRBJ1-2; D is perhaps TRBD1 (5 bases). This CDR3 is 15 amino acids long. V was trimmed by 1 base and J by 5 bases, leaving 17 bases between them. Germline assignment: CDR1 GTSNPN and CDR2 SVGIG (reference sequence). The CDR3 is CAWSADSTPRYGYTF. The CDR3 coding sequence is TGTGCCTGGAGTGCCGACAGCACCCCGCGGTATGGCTACACCTTC.

The rearrangement uses TRBV4-1 and TRBJ1-1; possibly TRBD1 for D (5 bases). Germline V CDR1 and CDR2: MGHRA, YSYEKL. CDR3 length: 14 residues. Trimming removed 3 bases at V and 3 bases at J, with 11 bases between. For the CDR3, the DNA is TGCGCCAGCAGCCACAGGGATCGAGACACTGAAGCTTTCTTT. Its protein is CASSHRDRDTEAFF.

The chain couples TRBV4-3 to TRBJ1-1; tentatively, D is TRBD1 (5 bases). The germline V gene encodes CDR1 LGHNA and CDR2 YSLEER. The V end was cut by 0 bases, the J end by 4 bases, with 9 bases between. This CDR3 contains 14 residues. The CDR3: CASSQDFGGTEAFF. Written as DNA, the CDR3 is TGCGCCAGCAGCCAAGATTTCGGGGGCACTGAAGCTTTCTTT.

In DNA form, the CDR3 reads TGTGCCAGCAGAGGCCTGGGCAGCCCCAATGAGCAGTTCTTC. It translates to CASRGLGSPNEQFF. V is TRBV5-8 and J is TRBJ2-1; D unclear. The CDR3 contains 14 residues. Trimming took off 5 bases at V and 6 bases at J, with 15 bases between the two ends. CDR1 is SGHTS and CDR2 is YDEGEE in the germline V gene.